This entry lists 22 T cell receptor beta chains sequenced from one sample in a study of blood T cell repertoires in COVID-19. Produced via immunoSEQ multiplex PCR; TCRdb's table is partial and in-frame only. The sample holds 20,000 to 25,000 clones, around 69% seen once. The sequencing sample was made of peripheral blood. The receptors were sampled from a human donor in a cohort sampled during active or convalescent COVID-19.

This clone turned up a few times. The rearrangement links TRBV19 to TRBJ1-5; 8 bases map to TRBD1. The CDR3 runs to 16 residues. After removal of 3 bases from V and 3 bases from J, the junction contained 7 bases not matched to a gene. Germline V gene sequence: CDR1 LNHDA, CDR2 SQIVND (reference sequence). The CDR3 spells CASSIKWTGINQPQHF. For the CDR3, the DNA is TGTGCCAGTAGTATCAAATGGACAGGGATCAATCAGCCCCAGCATTTT.

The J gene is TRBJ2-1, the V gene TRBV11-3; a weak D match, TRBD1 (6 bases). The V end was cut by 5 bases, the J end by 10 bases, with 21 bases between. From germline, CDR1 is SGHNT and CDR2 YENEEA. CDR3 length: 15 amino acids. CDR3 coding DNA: TGTGCCAGCAGCGCTGGGCAGGGGACCCTCGGAGAGCAGTTCTTC. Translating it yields CASSAGQGTLGEQFF.

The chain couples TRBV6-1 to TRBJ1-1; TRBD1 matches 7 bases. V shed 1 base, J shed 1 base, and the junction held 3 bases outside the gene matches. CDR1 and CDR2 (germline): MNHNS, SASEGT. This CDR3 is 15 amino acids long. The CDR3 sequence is CASSEGQGENTEAFF. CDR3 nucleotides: TGTGCCAGCAGTGAAGGACAGGGAGAGAACACTGAAGCTTTCTTT.

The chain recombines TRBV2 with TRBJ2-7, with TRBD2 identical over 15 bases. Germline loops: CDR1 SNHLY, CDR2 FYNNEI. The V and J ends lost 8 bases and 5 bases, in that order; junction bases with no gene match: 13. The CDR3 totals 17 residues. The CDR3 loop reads CASLYGLAGGPFHEQYV. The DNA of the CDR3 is TGTGCCAGCTTATATGGACTAGCGGGGGGGCCTTTTCACGAGCAGTACGTC.

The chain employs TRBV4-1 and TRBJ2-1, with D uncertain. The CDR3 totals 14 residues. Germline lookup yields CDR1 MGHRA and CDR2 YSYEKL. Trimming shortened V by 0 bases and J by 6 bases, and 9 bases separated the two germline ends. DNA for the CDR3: TGCGCCAGCAGCCAAGAATACGCGTTCAATGAGCAGTTCTTC. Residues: CASSQEYAFNEQFF.

The DNA for the CDR3 is TGTGCCAGCAGTGCAGGGAGGGTCTACAATGAGCAGTTCTTC. Its translation is CASSAGRVYNEQFF. The V call is TRBV25-1, the J call TRBJ2-1, with TRBD2 matching 7 bases. J was trimmed by 3 bases and V by 4 bases; bases with no gene match: 3. CDR1 and CDR2 from the germline V gene are MGHDK and SYGVNS. This CDR3 spans 14 amino acids.

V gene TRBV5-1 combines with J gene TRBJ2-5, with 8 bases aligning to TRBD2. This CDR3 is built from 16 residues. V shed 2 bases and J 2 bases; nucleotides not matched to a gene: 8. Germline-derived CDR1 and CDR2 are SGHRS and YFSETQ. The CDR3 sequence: CASSFGYAGGQETQYF. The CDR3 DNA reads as TGCGCCAGCAGCTTTGGATACGCGGGGGGACAAGAGACCCAGTACTTC.

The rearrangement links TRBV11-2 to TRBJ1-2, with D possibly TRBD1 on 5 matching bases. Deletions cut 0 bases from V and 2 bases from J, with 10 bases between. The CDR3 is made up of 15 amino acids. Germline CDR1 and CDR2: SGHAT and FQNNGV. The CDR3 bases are TGTGCCAGCAGCTTAGAGCCAGGGCCCAACTATGGCTACACCTTC. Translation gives CASSLEPGPNYGYTF.

Written as DNA, the CDR3 is TGTGCCAGAGACAGGCCCACTAACTATGGCTACACCTTC. This codes for CARDRPTNYGYTF. The rearrangement joins TRBV7-8 to TRBJ1-2; a possible D gene is TRBD1 (6 bases). The CDR3 extends over 13 amino acids. Deletions cut 9 bases from V and 0 bases from J, with 11 bases between. In germline, CDR1 is SGHVS, CDR2 FQNEAQ.

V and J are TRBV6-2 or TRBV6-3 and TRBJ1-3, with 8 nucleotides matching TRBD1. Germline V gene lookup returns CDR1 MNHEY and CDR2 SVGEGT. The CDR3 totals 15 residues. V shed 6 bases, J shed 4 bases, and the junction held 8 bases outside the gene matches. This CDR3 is CASSPMTGEGNTIYF. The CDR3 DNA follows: TGTGCCAGCAGCCCTATGACAGGGGAAGGAAACACCATATATTTT.

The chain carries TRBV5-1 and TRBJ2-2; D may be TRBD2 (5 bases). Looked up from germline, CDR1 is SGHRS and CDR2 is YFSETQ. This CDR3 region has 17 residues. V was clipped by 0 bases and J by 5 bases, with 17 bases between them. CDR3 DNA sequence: TGCGCCAGCAGCTTGGAGAGGGCAGGACGAACGACCGGGGAGCTGTTTTTT. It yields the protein CASSLERAGRTTGELFF.

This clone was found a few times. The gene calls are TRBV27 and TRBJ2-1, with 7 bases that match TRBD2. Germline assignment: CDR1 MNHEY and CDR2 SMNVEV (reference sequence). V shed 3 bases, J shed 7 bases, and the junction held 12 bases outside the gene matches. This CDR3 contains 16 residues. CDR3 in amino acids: CASSFVGGRAANEQFF. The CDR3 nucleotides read TGTGCCAGCAGTTTTGTTGGGGGGAGGGCCGCAAATGAGCAGTTCTTC.

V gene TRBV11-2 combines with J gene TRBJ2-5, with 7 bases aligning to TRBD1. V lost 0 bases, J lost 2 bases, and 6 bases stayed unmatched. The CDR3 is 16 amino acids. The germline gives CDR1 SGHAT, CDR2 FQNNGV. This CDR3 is CASSLDPGRGQETQYF. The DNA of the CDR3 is TGTGCCAGCAGCTTAGATCCCGGCAGGGGGCAAGAGACCCAGTACTTC.

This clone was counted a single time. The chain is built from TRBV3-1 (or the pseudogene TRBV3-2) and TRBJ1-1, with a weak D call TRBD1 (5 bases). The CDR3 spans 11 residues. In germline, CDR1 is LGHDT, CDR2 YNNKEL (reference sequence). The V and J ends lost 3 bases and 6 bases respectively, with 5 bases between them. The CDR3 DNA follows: TGTGCCAGCAGCCAGACAGCTGAAGCTTTCTTT. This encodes CASSQTAEAFF.

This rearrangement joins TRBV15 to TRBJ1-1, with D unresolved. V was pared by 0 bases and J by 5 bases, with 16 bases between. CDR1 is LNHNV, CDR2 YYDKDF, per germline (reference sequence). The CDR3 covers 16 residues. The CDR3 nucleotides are TGTGCCACCAGCAGAGATAGGAAGGGTAGAGGGACTGAAGCTTTCTTT. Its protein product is CATSRDRKGRGTEAFF.

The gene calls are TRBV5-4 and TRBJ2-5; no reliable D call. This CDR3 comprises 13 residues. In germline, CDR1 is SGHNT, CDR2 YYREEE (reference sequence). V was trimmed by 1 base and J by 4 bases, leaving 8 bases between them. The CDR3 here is CASSLNDRETQYF. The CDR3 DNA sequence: TGTGCCAGCAGCTTGAATGATAGAGAGACCCAGTACTTC.

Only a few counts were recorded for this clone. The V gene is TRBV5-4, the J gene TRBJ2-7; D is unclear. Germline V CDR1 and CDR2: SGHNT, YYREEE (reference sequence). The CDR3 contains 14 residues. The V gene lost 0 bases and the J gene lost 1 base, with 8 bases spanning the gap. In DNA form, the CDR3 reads TGTGCCAGCAGCTTGGCCAGAAATTCCTACGAGCAGTACTTC. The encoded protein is CASSLARNSYEQYF.

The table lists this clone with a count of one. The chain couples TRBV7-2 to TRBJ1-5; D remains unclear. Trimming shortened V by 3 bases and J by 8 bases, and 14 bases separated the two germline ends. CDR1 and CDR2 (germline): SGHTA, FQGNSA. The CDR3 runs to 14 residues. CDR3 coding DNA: TGTGCCAGCAGCTTCGCGGCGGCCGGTAAGCCCCAGCATTTT. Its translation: CASSFAAAGKPQHF.

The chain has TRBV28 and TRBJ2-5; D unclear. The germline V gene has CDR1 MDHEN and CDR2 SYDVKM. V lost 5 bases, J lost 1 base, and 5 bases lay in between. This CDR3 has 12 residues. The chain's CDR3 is CASSPVQETQYF. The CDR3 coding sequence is TGTGCCAGCAGTCCTGTCCAAGAGACCCAGTACTTC. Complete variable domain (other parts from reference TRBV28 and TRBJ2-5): DVKVTQSSRYLVKRTGEKVFLECVQDMDHENMFWYRQDPGLGLRLIYFSYDVKMKEKGDIPEGYSVSREKKERFSLILESASTNQTSMYLCASSPVQETQYFGPGTRLLVL.

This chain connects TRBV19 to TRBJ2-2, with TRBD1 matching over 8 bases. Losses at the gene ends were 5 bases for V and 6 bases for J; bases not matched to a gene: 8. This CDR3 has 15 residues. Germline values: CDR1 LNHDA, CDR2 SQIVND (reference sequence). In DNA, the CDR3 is TGTGCCAGTAGTTATAACAGGGGGTTCTCCGGGGAGCTGTTTTTT. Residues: CASSYNRGFSGELFF.

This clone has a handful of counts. CDR3: CASRPDRDHYEQYF. The CDR3 bases are TGCGCCAGCAGACCGGACAGGGATCACTACGAGCAGTACTTC. The V gene is TRBV5-1, the J gene TRBJ2-7; 8 bases are a match to TRBD1. The CDR3 is made up of 14 amino acids. Germline trimming cut 5 bases from V and 3 bases from J; bases unmatched to any gene: 7. Germline V CDR1 and CDR2: SGHRS, YFSETQ. Together with reference TRBV5-1 and TRBJ2-7, the CDR3 gives the full variable domain: KAGVTQTPRYLIKTRGQQVTLSCSPISGHRSVSWYQQTPGQGLQFLFEYFSETQRNKGNFPGRFSGRQFSNSRSEMNVSTLELGDSALYLCASRPDRDHYEQYFGPGTRLTVT.

The CDR3 sequence: CASSFQGHYEQYV. The CDR3 nucleotides read TGTGCCAGCAGTTTTCAGGGTCACTACGAGCAGTACGTC. The chain has TRBV28 and TRBJ2-7; tentatively, D is TRBD1 (5 bases). The germline gives CDR1 MDHEN, CDR2 SYDVKM. The CDR3 is made up of 13 amino acids. V dropped 3 bases and J dropped 3 bases, with 9 bases sitting between them.